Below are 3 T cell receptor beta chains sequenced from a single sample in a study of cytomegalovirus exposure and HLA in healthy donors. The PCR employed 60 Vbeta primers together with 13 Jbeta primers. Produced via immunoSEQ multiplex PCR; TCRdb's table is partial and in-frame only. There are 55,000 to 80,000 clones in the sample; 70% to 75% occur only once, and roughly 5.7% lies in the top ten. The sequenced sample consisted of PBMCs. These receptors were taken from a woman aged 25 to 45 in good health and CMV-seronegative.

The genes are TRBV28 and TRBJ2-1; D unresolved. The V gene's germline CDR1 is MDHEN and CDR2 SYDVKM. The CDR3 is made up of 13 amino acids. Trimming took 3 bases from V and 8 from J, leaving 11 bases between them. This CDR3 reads CASSFSLVDEQFF. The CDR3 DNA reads TGTGCCAGCAGTTTCTCCCTAGTTGATGAGCAGTTCTTC.

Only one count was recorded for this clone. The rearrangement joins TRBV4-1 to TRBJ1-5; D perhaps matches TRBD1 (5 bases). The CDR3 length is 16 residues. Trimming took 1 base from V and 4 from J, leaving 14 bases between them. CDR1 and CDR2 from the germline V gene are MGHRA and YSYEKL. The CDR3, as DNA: TGCGCCAGCAGCCAAGGGGGGAGTGCGGGAAATCAGCCCCAGCATTTT. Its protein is CASSQGGSAGNQPQHF.

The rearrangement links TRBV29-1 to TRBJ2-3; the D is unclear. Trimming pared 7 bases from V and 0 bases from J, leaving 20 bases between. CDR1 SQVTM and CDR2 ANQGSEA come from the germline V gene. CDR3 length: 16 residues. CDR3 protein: CSALPMRVLSTDTQYF. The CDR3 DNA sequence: TGCAGCGCCCTTCCGATGAGAGTATTAAGCACAGATACGCAGTATTTT.